This T cell receptor (beta chain) was documented in a study of blood T cell repertoires in COVID-19 (dated by TCRdb to about 2020). For context, the study as a whole: Collaborator samples came from the United States, Italy and Spain and covered acute and convalescent phases of COVID-19. The prospective study material was composed of cDNA or gDNA derived from T cells, B-cell-depleted T cells, or PBMCs. Deeply sampled blood TCRbeta repertoires from subjects exposed to, actively infected with, or recovered from COVID-19 were included in the dataset. A freely available public database, intended as a resource for researchers studying the immune response to SARS-CoV-2, is where the repertoires were released. Samples were obtained from the ongoing ImmuneRACE study (first 160 participants) and from 1,254 subjects provided by 6 global collaborators. Nearly every sample came with metadata listing a de-identified subject ID, COVID-19 status, age in years and sex. HLA class I and class II types, where available, came from metadata supplied by the sample provider rather than from assay-based typing. What the authors observed across the whole study: The quantity of clinical and demographic metadata differed by source and by participant and was supplied without curation.

As to this clone: What antigen it recognizes has not been identified. Within one base of it there is no much larger clone, and no base qualities were kept.

Enrolling through a virtual design, the prospective study's participants ranged in age from roughly 18 to 89 years and lived across 24 United States geographic areas. In the prospective study, participants were assigned to cohorts based on the clinical history participants reported in a screening survey and a study questionnaire. Recovered participants in ImmuneRACE Cohort 3 were defined by two consecutive negative NP/OP PCR tests, clearance by a healthcare professional, or resolution of symptoms. In the prospective study, mobile phlebotomists collected whole blood, serum and a nasopharyngeal or oropharyngeal swab from each participant. Prospective study participants could optionally give additional blood draws and questionnaires over a roughly two-month period. Before DNA extraction, blood samples from the prospective study were shipped at room temperature or frozen. TCRbeta CDR3 regions were amplified from genomic DNA by means of the immunoSEQ Assay, a bias-controlled multiplex PCR. The paper's data handling went like this. Nucleated cell counts per sample were estimated from amplification of reference gene primers within the assay. Sequence reads were collapsed and filtered to measure the absolute abundance of every unique TCRbeta CDR3 rearrangement. Productive Simpson clonality was computed per sample as the square root of Simpson's diversity index over productive rearrangements. Drawn from immuneACCESS, this table holds only the in-frame rearrangements with V and J called that TCRdb kept. Clones are partly lost; checked studies trace under half to an unresolved V gene and leave the rest unexplained. V, J and clone size were drawn from that table, and D and trimming were deduced from the DNA. This sample holds a few hundred thousand clones; under 85% were observed only once. Jointly, the top ten make up about 5.4% of the sample.

The CDR3 goes from the cysteine to the phenylalanine over 16 residues. Here the CDR3 DNA is all that survives: 48 bases in frame from base 1. Per the germline V gene, MGHRA is the CDR1 and YSYEKL is the CDR2. V loses 0 bases of germline sequence and J loses 0 bases, and the interval between the two ends is 9 bases. The chain is made from TRBV4-1 and TRBJ1-3; the D gene is not confidently resolved. The sequence derives from a woman in her forties or fifties who had recovered from COVID-19. The sequenced sample was PBMCs or T cells enriched from blood (not recorded which). The sequenced DNA is TGCGCCAGCAGCCAAGACCCGGGATTCTCTGGAAACACCATATATTTT. The encoded protein is CASSQDPGFSGNTIYF.